This T cell receptor beta chain was recorded in a study of blood T cell repertoires in COVID-19. Study background: Samples taken during acute and convalescent COVID-19 were collected in the United States, Italy and Spain.

Patients of the Seattle cohort, enrolled during active infection, were followed longitudinally. In the original analysis: Reference gene primer amplification gave nucleated cell count estimates. Repertoires were generated with immunoSEQ multiplex PCR, while TCRdb's copy carries only in-frame clones and drops some. V and J calls and clone size are as listed in that table; D and trimming were resolved from the DNA. The sample holds around 270,000 clones, approximately 85% seen once. The CDR3 extends over 14 amino acids. Looked up from germline, CDR1 is LNHDA and CDR2 is SQIVND (reference sequence). V was shortened by 5 bases and J by 3 bases, with 10 bases between the two germline ends.

The chain recombines TRBV19 with TRBJ1-4; D unresolved. The receptor was derived from a human donor with COVID-19, enrolled during active disease. The donor label of this sample is uncertain. Sequenced: peripheral blood. The CDR3 region has the DNA TGTGCCAGTAGTCCGACCGGAGCTAATGAAAAACTGTTTTTT. It specifies CASSPTGANEKLFF.